This T cell receptor beta chain is from a study of identifying expanded T cells in peripheral blood. Sequencing used immunoSEQ multiplex PCR; TCRdb keeps in-frame clones, though not all of them. The sample has tens of thousands of clones, 89% seen once. The CDR3 sequence is 14 residues long. V gave up 4 bases and J gave up 7 bases, with 13 bases separating them. The germline V gene has CDR1 SGHAT and CDR2 FQNNGV. The TCR was taken from a person aged 18-69 years in good health. The chain couples TRBV11-2 to TRBJ2-2; possibly TRBD2 for D (6 bases). The source material was blood. CDR3: CASSSTSIGGELFF. CDR3 bases: TGTGCCAGCAGCTCTACTAGCATTGGCGGGGAGCTGTTTTTT.